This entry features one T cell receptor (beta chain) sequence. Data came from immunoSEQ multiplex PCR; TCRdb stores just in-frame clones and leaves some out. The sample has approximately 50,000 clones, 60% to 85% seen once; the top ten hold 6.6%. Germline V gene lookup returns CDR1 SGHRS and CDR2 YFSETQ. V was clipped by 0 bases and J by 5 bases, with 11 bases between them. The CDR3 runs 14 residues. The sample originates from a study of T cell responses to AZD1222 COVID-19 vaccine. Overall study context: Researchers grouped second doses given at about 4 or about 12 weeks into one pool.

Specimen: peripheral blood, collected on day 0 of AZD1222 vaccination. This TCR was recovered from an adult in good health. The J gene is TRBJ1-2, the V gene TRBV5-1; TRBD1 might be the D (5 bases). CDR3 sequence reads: CASSLAPQGYGYTF. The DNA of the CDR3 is TGCGCCAGCAGCTTGGCCCCCCAGGGATATGGCTACACCTTC.